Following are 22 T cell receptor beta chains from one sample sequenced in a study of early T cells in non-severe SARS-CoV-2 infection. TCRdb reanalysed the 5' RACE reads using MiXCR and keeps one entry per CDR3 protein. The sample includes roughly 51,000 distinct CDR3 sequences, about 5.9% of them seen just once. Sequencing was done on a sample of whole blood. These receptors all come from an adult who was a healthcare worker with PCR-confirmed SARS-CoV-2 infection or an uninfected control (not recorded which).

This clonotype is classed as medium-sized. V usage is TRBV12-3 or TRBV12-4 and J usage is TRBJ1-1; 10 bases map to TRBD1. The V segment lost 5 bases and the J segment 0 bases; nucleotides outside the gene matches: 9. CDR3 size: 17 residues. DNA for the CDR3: TGTGCCAGCAGTACACGGGACAGGGGAAAGGTGAACACTGAAGCTTTCTTT. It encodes CASSTRDRGKVNTEAFF.

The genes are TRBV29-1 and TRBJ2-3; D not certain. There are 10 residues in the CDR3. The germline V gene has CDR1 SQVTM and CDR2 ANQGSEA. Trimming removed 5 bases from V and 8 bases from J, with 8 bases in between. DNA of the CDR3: TGCAGCGTTCCCGGAGTTACGCAGTATTTT. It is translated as CSVPGVTQYF.

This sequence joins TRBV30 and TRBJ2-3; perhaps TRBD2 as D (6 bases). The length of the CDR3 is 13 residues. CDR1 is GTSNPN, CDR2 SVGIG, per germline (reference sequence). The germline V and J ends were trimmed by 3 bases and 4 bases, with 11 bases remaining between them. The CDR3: CAWSQRASDTQYF. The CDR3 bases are TGTGCCTGGAGCCAGCGGGCATCAGATACGCAGTATTTT. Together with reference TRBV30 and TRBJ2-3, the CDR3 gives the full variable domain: SQTIHQWPATLVQPVGSPLSLECTVEGTSNPNLYWYRQAAGRGLQLLFYSVGIGQISSEVPQNLSASRPQDRQFILSSKKLLLSDSGFYLCAWSQRASDTQYFGPGTRLTVL.

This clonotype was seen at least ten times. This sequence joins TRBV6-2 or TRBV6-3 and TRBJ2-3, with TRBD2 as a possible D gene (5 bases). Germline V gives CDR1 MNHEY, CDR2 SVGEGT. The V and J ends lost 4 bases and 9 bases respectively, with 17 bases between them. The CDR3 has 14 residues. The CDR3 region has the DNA TGTGCCAGCAGTTCCGGACTCGATAGTTCCACGCAGTATTTT. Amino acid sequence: CASSSGLDSSTQYF.

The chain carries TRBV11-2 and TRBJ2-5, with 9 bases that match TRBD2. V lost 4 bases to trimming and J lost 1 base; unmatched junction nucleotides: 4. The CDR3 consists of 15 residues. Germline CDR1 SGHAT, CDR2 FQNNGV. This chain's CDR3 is CASSSEAGGQETQYF. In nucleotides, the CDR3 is TGTGCCAGCAGCTCCGAAGCGGGGGGCCAAGAGACCCAGTACTTC.

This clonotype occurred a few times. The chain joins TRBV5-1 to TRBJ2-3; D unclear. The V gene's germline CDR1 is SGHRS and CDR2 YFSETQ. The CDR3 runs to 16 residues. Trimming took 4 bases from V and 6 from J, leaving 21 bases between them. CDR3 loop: CASSRWSSAASDTQYF. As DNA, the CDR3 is TGCGCCAGCAGCCGGTGGAGCTCCGCGGCATCGGATACGCAGTATTTT.

The CDR3 spells CASSIPDKGLANEQFF. The CDR3 DNA is TGTGCCAGCAGCATACCCGATAAGGGGCTAGCAAATGAGCAGTTCTTC. V usage is TRBV9 and J usage is TRBJ2-1; D may be TRBD1 or TRBD2 (5 bases each). From germline, CDR1 is SGDLS and CDR2 YYNGEE. Trimming left V 4 bases short and J 7 bases short, with 21 bases between. This CDR3 contains 16 residues.

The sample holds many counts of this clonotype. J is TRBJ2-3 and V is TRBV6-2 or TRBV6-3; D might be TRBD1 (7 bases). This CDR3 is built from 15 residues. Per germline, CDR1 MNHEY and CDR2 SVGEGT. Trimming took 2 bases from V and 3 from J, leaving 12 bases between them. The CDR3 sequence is CASSYQGGTTDTQYF. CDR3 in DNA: TGTGCCAGCAGTTACCAGGGGGGAACGACAGATACGCAGTATTTT.

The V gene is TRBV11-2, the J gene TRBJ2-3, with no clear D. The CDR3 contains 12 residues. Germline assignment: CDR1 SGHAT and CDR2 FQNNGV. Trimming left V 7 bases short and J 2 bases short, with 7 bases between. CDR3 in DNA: TGTGCCAGCAACACCCACACAGATACGCAGTATTTT. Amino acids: CASNTHTDTQYF.

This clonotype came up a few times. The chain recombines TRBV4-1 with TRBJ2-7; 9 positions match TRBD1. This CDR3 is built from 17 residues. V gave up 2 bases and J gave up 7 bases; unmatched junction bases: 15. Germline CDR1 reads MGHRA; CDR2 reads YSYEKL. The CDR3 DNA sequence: TGCGCCAGCAGCCAATACCCCCCCGGGACAGGGCTAGTGGAGCAGTACTTC. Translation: CASSQYPPGTGLVEQYF.

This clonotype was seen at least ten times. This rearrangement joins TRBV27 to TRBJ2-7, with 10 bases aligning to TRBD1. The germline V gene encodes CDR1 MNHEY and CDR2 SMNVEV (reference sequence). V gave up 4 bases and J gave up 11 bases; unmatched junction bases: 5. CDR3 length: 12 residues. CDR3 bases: TGTGCCAGCAGTTCCCTAGGACAGGGGGAGTACTTC. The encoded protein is CASSSLGQGEYF.

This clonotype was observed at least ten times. The CDR3 is CASRLGQGPPNYGYTF. CDR3 in DNA: TGTGCCAGCAGGCTGGGACAGGGGCCGCCTAACTATGGCTACACCTTC. V usage is TRBV6-5 and J usage is TRBJ1-2, with 10 nucleotides matching TRBD1. Germline V gene sequence: CDR1 MNHEY, CDR2 SVGAGI. After removal of 6 bases from V and 0 bases from J, the junction contained 7 bases not matched to a gene. There are 16 residues in the CDR3.

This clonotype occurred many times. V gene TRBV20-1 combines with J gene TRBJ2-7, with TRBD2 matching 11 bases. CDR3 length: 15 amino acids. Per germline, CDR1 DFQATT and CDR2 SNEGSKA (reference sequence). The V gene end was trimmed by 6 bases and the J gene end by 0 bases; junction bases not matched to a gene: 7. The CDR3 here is CSALAGGTSSYEQYF. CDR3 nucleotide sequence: TGCAGTGCATTAGCGGGGGGGACCAGCTCCTACGAGCAGTACTTC.

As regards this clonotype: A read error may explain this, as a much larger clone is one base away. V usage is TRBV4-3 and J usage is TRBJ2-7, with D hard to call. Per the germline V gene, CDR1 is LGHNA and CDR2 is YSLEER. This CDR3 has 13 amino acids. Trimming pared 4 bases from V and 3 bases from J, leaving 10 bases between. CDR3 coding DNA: TGCGCCAGCAGCCCAGAACGCAACTACGAGCAGTACTTC. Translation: CASSPERNYEQYF.

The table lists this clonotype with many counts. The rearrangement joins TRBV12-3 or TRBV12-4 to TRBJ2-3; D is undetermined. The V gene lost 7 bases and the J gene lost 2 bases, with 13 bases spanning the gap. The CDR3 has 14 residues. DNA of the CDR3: TGTGCCAGCACCCCCCCCAGACACACAGATACGCAGTATTTT. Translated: CASTPPRHTDTQYF.

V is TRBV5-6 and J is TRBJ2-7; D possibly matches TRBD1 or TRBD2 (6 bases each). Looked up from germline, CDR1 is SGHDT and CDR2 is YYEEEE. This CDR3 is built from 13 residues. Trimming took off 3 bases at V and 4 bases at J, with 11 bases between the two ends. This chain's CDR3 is CASSWGAGYEQYF. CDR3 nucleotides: TGTGCCAGCAGCTGGGGGGCGGGGTACGAGCAGTACTTC.

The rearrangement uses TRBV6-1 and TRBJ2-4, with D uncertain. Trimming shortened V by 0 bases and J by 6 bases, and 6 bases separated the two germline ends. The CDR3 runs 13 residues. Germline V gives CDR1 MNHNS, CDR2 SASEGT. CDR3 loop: CASSEAGINIQYF. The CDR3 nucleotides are TGTGCCAGCAGTGAAGCAGGGATAAACATTCAGTACTTC.

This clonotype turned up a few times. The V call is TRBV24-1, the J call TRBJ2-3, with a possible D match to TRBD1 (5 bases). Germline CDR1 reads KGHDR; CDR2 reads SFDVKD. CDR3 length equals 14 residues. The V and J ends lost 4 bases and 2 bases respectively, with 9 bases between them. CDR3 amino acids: CATSEWGYTDTQYF. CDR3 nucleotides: TGTGCCACCAGTGAGTGGGGCTACACAGATACGCAGTATTTT.

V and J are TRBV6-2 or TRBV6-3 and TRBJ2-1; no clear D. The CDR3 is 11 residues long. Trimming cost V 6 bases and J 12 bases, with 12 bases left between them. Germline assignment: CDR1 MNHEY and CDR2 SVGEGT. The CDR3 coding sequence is TGTGCCAGCAGGGTTTCCTCCACGCAGTTCTTC. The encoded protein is CASRVSSTQFF.

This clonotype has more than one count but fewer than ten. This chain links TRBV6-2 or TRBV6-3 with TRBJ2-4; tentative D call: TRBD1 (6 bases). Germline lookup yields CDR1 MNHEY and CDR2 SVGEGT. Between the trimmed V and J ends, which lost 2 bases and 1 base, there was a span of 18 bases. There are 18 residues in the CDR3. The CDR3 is CASSYGSPGQRAKNIQYF. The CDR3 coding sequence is TGTGCCAGCAGTTACGGTTCTCCAGGACAGCGGGCCAAAAACATTCAGTACTTC.

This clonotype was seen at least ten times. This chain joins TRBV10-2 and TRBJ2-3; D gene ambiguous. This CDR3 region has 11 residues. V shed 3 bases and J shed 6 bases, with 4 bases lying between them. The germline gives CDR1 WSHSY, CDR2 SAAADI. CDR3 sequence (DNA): TGCGCCAGCAGTGATGGGGATACGCAGTATTTT. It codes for CASSDGDTQYF.

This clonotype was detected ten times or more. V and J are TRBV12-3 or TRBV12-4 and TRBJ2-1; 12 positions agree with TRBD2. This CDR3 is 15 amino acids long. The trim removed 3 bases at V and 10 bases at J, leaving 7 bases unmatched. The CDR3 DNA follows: TGTGCCAGCAGTTTCGACCTAGCGGGGGGGAAAGAGCAGTTCTTC. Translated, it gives CASSFDLAGGKEQFF.